The T cell receptor (beta chain) described here comes from a study of shared clonotypes between healthy human individuals (TCRdb year 2020). Broadly, across the study: The cohort included three men and two women between 18 and 49 years of age. For each donor, CD4 naive and CD4 memory were each run on three plates, CD8 naive on two plates, and CD8 memory on one plate. Per donor, leukapheresis produced somewhere between about 0.85 and 8.9 billion PBMCs. To estimate repertoire size and how much clonotype sharing occurs between individuals, the study deeply sequenced the blood TCR repertoires of roughly 5 healthy adults. To increase sequencing depth and limit assay-specific biases, different laboratories used diverse techniques to prepare libraries and sequence TCR repertoires.

V is reduced by 2 bases and J by 6 bases, leaving a spacing of 19 bases between them. Per the germline V gene, KGHSH is the CDR1 and LQKENI is the CDR2. The CDR3 sequence holds 16 residues, the cysteine and phenylalanine included. The read is trimmed to its CDR3 DNA, 48 bases read in frame from base 1. Donors were healthy HIV-negative adults with no recently reported acute infections or vaccinations. Every donor was a Caucasian adult living in Nashville, Tennessee, USA. CD4+ T cells were enriched by magnetic negative selection; naive cells were then positively selected on CD45RA, and the negative fraction formed the memory subset. After blood collection by leukapheresis, PBMCs were isolated using Ficoll-Histopaque density gradient centrifugation and then cryopreserved in the vapor phase of liquid nitrogen. Analytical flow cytometry was used to check the purity and quantity of every magnetically sorted T cell population. Genomic DNA was isolated from every sorted fraction and measured by UV absorbance on a Nanodrop 2000c.

General conclusions and limits of the study: Incomplete sequencing was indicated by rarefaction of sorted-subset datasets, despite the large sequencing depth. Naive subsets generally had larger estimated clonotype richness than memory subsets did. The small number of donors limited the genetic and exposure-history diversity represented. Sampling was restricted to blood, and TCR repertoires in tissue are likely to differ from TCR repertoires in blood. Compared with non-shared clonotypes, clonotypes shared by all four sorted-subset donors had higher generation probabilities. Pairwise subsampling indicated that sequencing depth was expected to affect the degree of clonotype sharing among donors. Across a few donors, approximately 5% of naive CD4, approximately 3.6% of naive CD8, approximately 2.5% of memory CD4, and approximately 0.4% of memory CD8 clonotypes were shared.

The count of this clone is one. The antigen it binds to is not known. No clone much larger than this one lies a single base away; base qualities are absent. Using the deep immunoSEQ assay, TCR CDR3 regions were amplified from genomic DNA by multiplex PCR. Genomic DNA extracted from each cell subset was distributed evenly over all wells of several immunoSEQ 96-well plates, and each plate served as one replicate. For sorted subsets, each replicate PCR was loaded with around 220 ng genomic DNA, equivalent to 25,000 to 30,000 T cell genomes. Purified libraries were quantified with a Qubit 3.0 fluorometer, sized on a Bioanalyzer 2100, and re-quantified with the KAPA Library Quantification kit. A separate single-read 150-cycle Illumina NextSeq 550 flow cell was used to sequence each immunoSEQ 96-well plate. In the source study's methods: Because the immunoSEQ output included only junctional sequences and no quality scores, the filtering could not be the same as the filtering used for full-length reads. Sequences were annotated with PyIR, a Python wrapper for IgBLAST v1.9, using IMGT germline references to assign V/J genes and CDR3. Reads were removed for weak V/J assignments (E-value above 1e-6), missing CDR3, stop codons, out-of-frame junctions, or ambiguous translated residues. A V3J clonotype was defined by an identical inferred V gene, J gene, and CDR3 amino acid sequence. Percentage overlap between repertoires was computed as shared unique clonotypes divided by the size of the smaller repertoire. RTK rarefaction, the Chao1 estimator, and Recon v2.1 estimates of unobserved clonotypes were used to assess repertoire richness. OLGA was used to compute generation probabilities for all TCRbeta clonotypes that the gDNA method yielded from four donors. This is the immuneACCESS table as TCRdb keeps it, with only in-frame sequences that have V and J called. A part of the clones is gone; compared with another copy, unresolved V genes explain less than half, and the rest is unexplained. D and trimming were read from the DNA, whereas the V and J calls and clone size are those reported in that table. This sample holds over 950,000 clones; approximately 75% were observed only once. 0.7% to 0.95% of the sample rests with the top ten.

Recombination connected TRBV18 to TRBJ1-1; TRBD1 might be the D gene, on 6 matching bases. The sample was memory CD4+ T cells from PBMCs. Interpreted using the paper, the cell subset or site label stands for: CD45RA-negative fraction. The sequence was obtained from a man between 18 and 29 years old in good health. Some clones in this sample may be carry-over from other donors' samples. The CDR3 sequence is CASSPGRDTGFAEAFF. The bases read TGTGCCAGCTCACCAGGTAGGGACACAGGATTCGCTGAAGCTTTCTTT.